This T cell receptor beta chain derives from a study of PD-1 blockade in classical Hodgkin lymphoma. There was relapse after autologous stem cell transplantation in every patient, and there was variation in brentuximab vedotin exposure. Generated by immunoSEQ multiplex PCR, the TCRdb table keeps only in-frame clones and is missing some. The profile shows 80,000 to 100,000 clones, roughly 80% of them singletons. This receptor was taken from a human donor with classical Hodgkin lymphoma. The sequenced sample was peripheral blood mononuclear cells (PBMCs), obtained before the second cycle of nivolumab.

The CDR3 protein is CASSIDTPGTGGNEQFF. The CDR3 DNA is TGTGCCAGTAGTATAGATACTCCCGGGACAGGGGGCAATGAGCAGTTCTTC. V gene TRBV19 combines with J gene TRBJ2-1, with 11 bases that match TRBD1. The CDR3 consists of 17 residues. V lost 0 bases and J lost 6; bases outside the gene matches: 7. The V gene's germline CDR1 is LNHDA and CDR2 SQIVND (reference sequence). The entire variable domain, with the rest obtained from reference TRBV19 and TRBJ2-1, is as follows: DGGITQSPKYLFRKEGQNVTLSCEQNLNHDAMYWYRQDPGQGLRLIYYSQIVNDFQKGDIAEGYSVSREKKESFPLTVTSAQKNPTAFYLCASSIDTPGTGGNEQFFGPGTRLTVL.